The 19 T cell receptor beta chains listed next were all sequenced from one sample in a study of Ad26.COV2.S vaccination and SARS-CoV-2 variants. Produced via immunoSEQ multiplex PCR; TCRdb's table is partial and in-frame only. The sample has hundreds of thousands of clones; roughly 90% are singletons. Noted treatment: 19 received Ad26.COV2.S at low or high dose, single or two shots; a few received placebo; per-sample allocation not given. The samples were gathered on day 63 after the first injection of vaccine or placebo. Material: peripheral blood, obtained in a trial of Ad26.COV2.S vaccine versus placebo. These receptors were collected from a person aged 18-65 years who received the Ad26.COV2.S COVID-19 vaccine or a placebo.

The J gene is TRBJ2-7, the V gene TRBV15, with 8 bases fitting TRBD2. The CDR3 extends over 15 amino acids. Germline lookup yields CDR1 LNHNV and CDR2 YYDKDF (reference sequence). The trim removed 0 bases at V and 3 bases at J, leaving 4 bases unmatched. The CDR3 is CATSRDSGSFYEQYF. The CDR3 nucleotides are TGTGCCACCAGCAGAGACAGCGGGAGCTTCTACGAGCAGTACTTC. Combining the CDR3 with reference TRBV15 and TRBJ2-7 gives the whole variable domain DAMVIQNPRYQVTQFGKPVTLSCSQTLNHNVMYWYQQKSSQAPKLLFHYYDKDFNNEADTPDNFQSRRPNTSFCFLDIRSPGLGDTAMYLCATSRDSGSFYEQYFGPGTRLTVT.

This clone has only one observation. The genes are TRBV9 and TRBJ2-2; D possibly corresponds to TRBD2 (6 bases). V was cut by 6 bases and J by 6 bases, with 12 bases left in between. Germline V gene data show CDR1 as SGDLS and CDR2 as YYNGEE. This CDR3 is 13 amino acids long. The CDR3 nucleotides read TGTGCCAGCAACCCGTCGGGGGCCGGGGAGCTGTTTTTT. Its translation is CASNPSGAGELFF. Drawing the rest from reference TRBV9 and TRBJ2-2, the complete variable domain is DSGVTQTPKHLITATGQRVTLRCSPRSGDLSVYWYQQSLDQGLQFLIQYYNGEERAKGNILERFSAQQFPDLHSELNLSSLELGDSALYFCASNPSGAGELFFGEGSRLTVL.

This rearrangement joins TRBV18 to TRBJ2-3, with 8 nucleotides matching TRBD2. V lost 6 bases and J lost 1; bases outside the gene matches: 12. CDR1 KGHSH and CDR2 LQKENI come from the germline V gene. This CDR3 is built from 17 residues. The CDR3 DNA reads TGTGCCAGCTCGCCCCTGGGAGCGGGAGCGGGCACAGATACGCAGTATTTT. Its protein is CASSPLGAGAGTDTQYF.

This chain connects TRBV10-3 to TRBJ2-2; 10 bases align to TRBD2. The V and J ends lost 0 bases and 5 bases, in that order; junction bases with no gene match: 0. CDR3 length: 15 residues. Looked up from germline, CDR1 is ENHRY and CDR2 is SYGVKD. The CDR3 region is CAISESTSGTGELFF. The CDR3 DNA is TGTGCCATCAGTGAGTCGACTAGCGGGACCGGGGAGCTGTTTTTT.

This clone was seen only a few times. The V call is TRBV4-2, the J call TRBJ1-2; D gene unclear. The CDR3 extends over 12 amino acids. Germline CDR1 is LGHNA and CDR2 is YNFKEQ. V was pared by 0 bases and J by 6 bases, with 5 bases between. The CDR3 loop reads CASSQDRNGYTF. The CDR3 DNA reads as TGTGCCAGCAGCCAAGATAGAAATGGCTACACCTTC.

The sample holds one count of this clone. The chain couples TRBV4-1 to TRBJ1-1; the D gene is possibly TRBD1 (5 bases). Germline assignment: CDR1 MGHRA and CDR2 YSYEKL. V gave up 4 bases and J gave up 3 bases, with 12 bases separating them. This CDR3 comprises 14 residues. The CDR3 DNA follows: TGCGCCAGCAGCCCGCGTGGGGGGGACACTGAAGCTTTCTTT. Protein sequence: CASSPRGGDTEAFF.

The chain links TRBV5-4 to TRBJ1-1; D is uncertain. Trimming pared 0 bases from V and 1 base from J, leaving 10 bases between. The CDR3 runs to 15 residues. The germline V gene has CDR1 SGHNT and CDR2 YYREEE (reference sequence). This CDR3 reads CASSLAGRTNTEAFF. As DNA, the CDR3 is TGTGCCAGCAGCTTGGCTGGGCGGACGAACACTGAAGCTTTCTTT.

This chain connects TRBV7-6 to TRBJ2-1; TRBD1 might be the D (7 bases). CDR1 and CDR2 from the germline V gene are SGHVS and FNYEAQ. The CDR3 is 18 residues long. V lost 3 bases, J lost 5 bases, and 23 bases lay in between. CDR3 loop: CASSLVGGGKGFDNEQFF. The CDR3 DNA reads as TGTGCCAGCAGCTTGGTTGGAGGGGGCAAGGGCTTCGACAATGAGCAGTTCTTC.

The chain employs TRBV7-7 and TRBJ2-2; D might be TRBD1 (6 bases). V was pared by 5 bases and J by 7 bases, with 14 bases between. CDR3 size: 14 residues. Germline V lookup: CDR1 SSHAT, CDR2 FNYEAQ (reference sequence). CDR3 bases: TGTGCCAGCAGCGTGGACAGCGTAAACGGGGAGCTGTTTTTT. The encoded protein is CASSVDSVNGELFF.

The V gene is TRBV19, the J gene TRBJ1-2; D is unclear. Trimming took 9 bases from V and 2 from J, leaving 19 bases between them. The CDR3 length is 15 residues. Looked up from germline, CDR1 is LNHDA and CDR2 is SQIVND (reference sequence). Written as DNA, the CDR3 is TGTGCCAGCAGACTAACCGGGGTCCTCAACTATGGCTACACCTTC. It encodes CASRLTGVLNYGYTF.

This clone has only one observation. The rearrangement links TRBV5-5 to TRBJ1-2; TRBD1 might be the D (5 bases). Germline lookup yields CDR1 SGHKS and CDR2 YYEKEE (reference sequence). The CDR3 extends over 14 amino acids. V gave up 3 bases and J gave up 0 bases, with 9 bases separating them. CDR3 amino acids: CASSSGSANYGYTF. CDR3 nucleotide sequence: TGTGCCAGCAGCTCAGGGTCGGCTAACTATGGCTACACCTTC.

The chain links TRBV5-1 to TRBJ2-5; a possible D gene is TRBD1 (8 bases). The CDR3 covers 14 residues. Germline lookup yields CDR1 SGHRS and CDR2 YFSETQ. Trimming pared 5 bases from V and 5 bases from J, leaving 16 bases between. The CDR3 nucleotides are TGCGCCAGCAGAATGACAGGGGAGGGGGAGACCCAGTACTTC. Protein: CASRMTGEGETQYF.

In the case of this clone: Other DNA sequences from this sample encode an identical CDR3 as well. This sequence joins TRBV30 and TRBJ2-7; the D gene is possibly TRBD2 (6 bases). The germline CDR1 and CDR2 sequences are GTSNPN and SVGIG (reference sequence). V lost 0 bases and J 6 bases, leaving 6 bases between the germline ends. The length of the CDR3 is 11 residues. This chain's CDR3 is CAWSVGGEQYF. The CDR3 DNA sequence: TGTGCCTGGAGTGTGGGGGGCGAGCAGTACTTC.

The rearrangement joins TRBV9 to TRBJ2-7; the D gene is possibly TRBD2 (6 bases). In germline, CDR1 is SGDLS, CDR2 YYNGEE. The CDR3 covers 14 residues. The V gene lost 2 bases and the J gene lost 2 bases, with 11 bases spanning the gap. CDR3: CASSVAAGTYEQYF. The DNA for the CDR3 is TGTGCCAGCAGCGTCGCGGCGGGAACCTACGAGCAGTACTTC. The full variable domain, with the rest looked up from reference TRBV9 and TRBJ2-7, is DSGVTQTPKHLITATGQRVTLRCSPRSGDLSVYWYQQSLDQGLQFLIQYYNGEERAKGNILERFSAQQFPDLHSELNLSSLELGDSALYFCASSVAAGTYEQYFGPGTRLTVT.

The chain uses TRBV7-8 and TRBJ1-6, with D unresolved. Germline-derived CDR1 and CDR2 are SGHVS and FQNEAQ. Trimming shortened V by 6 bases and J by 0 bases, and 9 bases separated the two germline ends. There are 15 residues in the CDR3. The CDR3 is CASRGYSSYNSPLHF. The CDR3 nucleotides are TGTGCCAGCAGGGGCTATAGCTCCTATAATTCACCCCTCCACTTT.

The CDR3 bases are TGTGCCAGCAGCTTGGCACCCCGTGAGCAGTTCTTC. Protein: CASSLAPREQFF. The chain carries TRBV5-6 and TRBJ2-1; D remains unclear. The CDR3 has 12 amino acids. The V gene lost 0 bases and the J gene lost 9 bases, with 7 bases spanning the gap. Germline CDR1 and CDR2: SGHDT and YYEEEE.

This clone was observed a few times. This rearrangement joins TRBV27 to TRBJ1-5; a possible D gene is TRBD1 (5 bases). Germline CDR1 MNHEY, CDR2 SMNVEV (reference sequence). Trimming took 0 bases from V and 11 from J, leaving 14 bases between them. The CDR3 sequence is 14 residues long. This CDR3 reads CASSLSQGAWAQHF. As DNA, the CDR3 is TGTGCCAGCAGTTTATCCCAGGGTGCATGGGCCCAGCATTTT.

The CDR3 nucleotides read TGTGCCAGTTCATCCAGGACTGCTGACAATGAGCAGTTCTTC. Translated, it gives CASSSRTADNEQFF. V usage is TRBV18 and J usage is TRBJ2-1, with D perhaps matching TRBD2 (5 bases). Germline V gene lookup returns CDR1 KGHSH and CDR2 LQKENI. The CDR3 sequence is 14 residues long. V shed 9 bases and J shed 5 bases, with 17 bases lying between them.

This chain uses TRBV7-9 with TRBJ2-6; D gene uncertain. The CDR3 contains 15 residues. CDR1 is SEHNR, CDR2 FQNEAQ, per germline (reference sequence). Trimming took 3 bases from V and 2 from J, leaving 8 bases between them. In DNA, the CDR3 is TGTGCCAGCAGCTTTCGTCTAACTGGGGCCAACGTCCTGACTTTC. Protein product: CASSFRLTGANVLTF.